The next 21 T cell receptor beta chains were all read from a single sample in a study of technical replicates of blood from a handful of donors (dated by TCRdb to about 2017). Receptor libraries were prepared by the immunoSEQ multiplex PCR assay. This is the immuneACCESS table as TCRdb keeps it, with only in-frame sequences that have V and J called. A part of the clones is gone; compared with another copy, unresolved V genes explain less than half, and the rest is unexplained. This sample holds 80,000 or so clones; approximately 96% were observed only once. The ten largest account for under 0.4% of the sample. The sequenced material came from T cells isolated from PBMCs. Receptor source: a human donor in good health.

This chain links TRBV6-5 with TRBJ2-7; possible D gene TRBD2, 5 bases. Trimming cost V 0 bases and J 5 bases, with 8 bases left between them. This CDR3 has 13 residues. The V gene's germline CDR1 is MNHEY and CDR2 SVGAGI. CDR3 coding DNA: TGTGCCAGCAGTTACTCAGGGAGCGACGAGCAGTACTTC. Protein: CASSYSGSDEQYF.

J is TRBJ1-1 and V is TRBV29-1; 7 nucleotides agree with TRBD1. The trim removed 5 bases at V and 8 bases at J, leaving 11 bases unmatched. This CDR3 contains 13 residues. CDR1 is SQVTM and CDR2 is ANQGSEA in the germline V gene. The CDR3 spells CSVFRDSGIEAFF. Written as DNA, the CDR3 is TGCAGCGTTTTCCGGGACAGTGGAATAGAAGCTTTCTTT. Full variable domain (outside the CDR3, taken from reference TRBV29-1 and TRBJ1-1): SAVISQKPSRDICQRGTSLTIQCQVDSQVTMMFWYRQQPGQSLTLIATANQGSEATYESGFVIDKFPISRPNLTFSTLTVSNMSPEDSSIYLCSVFRDSGIEAFFGQGTRLTVV.

The gene calls are TRBV7-9 and TRBJ1-1; D gene uncertain. The CDR3 extends over 19 amino acids. The V and J ends lost 1 base and 0 bases respectively, with 21 bases between them. CDR1 and CDR2 from the germline V gene are SEHNR and FQNEAQ (reference sequence). CDR3 DNA sequence: TGTGCCAGCAGCTTAGTGTTGGCAGAACCGTCCTTATTGAACACTGAAGCTTTCTTT. The encoded protein is CASSLVLAEPSLLNTEAFF.

J is TRBJ1-5 and V is TRBV19, with D perhaps matching TRBD1 (5 bases). V dropped 5 bases and J dropped 4 bases, with 12 bases sitting between them. The CDR3 has 14 residues. CDR1 and CDR2 from the germline V gene are LNHDA and SQIVND (reference sequence). CDR3 protein: CASSSQGSNQPQHF. CDR3 sequence (DNA): TGTGCCAGTAGTTCCCAGGGCTCAAATCAGCCCCAGCATTTT.

The chain links TRBV28 to TRBJ1-2; D perhaps matches TRBD1 (5 bases). Trimming took off 4 bases at V and 4 bases at J, with 16 bases between the two ends. Germline loops: CDR1 MDHEN, CDR2 SYDVKM. The CDR3 extends over 15 amino acids. The CDR3 bases are TGTGCCAGCAGTTCTCCCCAGGAGGGACTCTATGGCTACACCTTC. This codes for CASSSPQEGLYGYTF.

The chain employs TRBV19 and TRBJ1-2; no clear D gene. This CDR3 region has 12 residues. Trimming removed 5 bases at V and 3 bases at J, with 7 bases between. CDR1 is LNHDA and CDR2 is SQIVND in the germline V gene (reference sequence). The DNA of the CDR3 is TGTGCCAGTAGTTTTGCAGACTATGGCTACACCTTC. Protein product: CASSFADYGYTF.

The V gene is TRBV13, the J gene TRBJ2-7; D unresolved. The CDR3 sequence is 12 residues long. The ends were cut back, 5 bases at V and 3 bases at J, with 8 bases in the middle. CDR1 PRHDT and CDR2 FYEKMQ come from the germline V gene (reference sequence). CDR3 protein: CASSNRLYEQYF. DNA for the CDR3: TGTGCCAGCAGCAACCGACTCTACGAGCAGTACTTC.

The chain joins TRBV5-6 to TRBJ1-2; D may be TRBD1 (5 bases). The CDR3 runs 14 residues. Between the trimmed V and J ends, which lost 4 bases and 9 bases, there was a span of 19 bases. Germline values: CDR1 SGHDT, CDR2 YYEEEE. CDR3 coding DNA: TGTGCCAGCAGCGACCCGCCGGGCGGGGGACGCTACACCTTC. Its translation: CASSDPPGGGRYTF.

CDR3 loop: CASTRDNPTEAFF. Here the CDR3 DNA reads TGTGCCAGCACCAGGGACAATCCCACTGAAGCTTTCTTT. The rearrangement joins TRBV7-9 to TRBJ1-1; possibly TRBD1 for D (6 bases). The CDR3 extends over 13 amino acids. V shed 7 bases and J shed 4 bases, with 13 bases lying between them. In germline, CDR1 is SEHNR, CDR2 FQNEAQ (reference sequence).

The chain links TRBV5-4 to TRBJ1-2; D uncertain. Trimming took off 2 bases at V and 6 bases at J, with 20 bases between the two ends. The V gene's germline CDR1 is SGHNT and CDR2 YYREEE (reference sequence). This CDR3 is 16 amino acids long. The CDR3 sequence: CASSLFYMGSRDGYTF. Here the CDR3 DNA reads TGTGCCAGCAGCTTATTTTATATGGGGAGTCGGGATGGCTACACCTTC. Based on the CDR3 plus reference TRBV5-4 and TRBJ1-2, the full variable domain is ETGVTQSPTHLIKTRGQQVTLRCSSQSGHNTVSWYQQALGQGPQFIFQYYREEENGRGNFPPRFSGLQFPNYSSELNVNALELDDSALYLCASSLFYMGSRDGYTFGSGTRLTVV.

The J gene is TRBJ1-1, the V gene TRBV29-1; tentative D call: TRBD1 (6 bases). CDR1 and CDR2 from the germline V gene are SQVTM and ANQGSEA. The CDR3 consists of 15 residues. CDR3 in DNA: TGCAACGGGACGATTTATACAGGGAGGAACACTGAAGCTTTCTTT. It is translated as CNGTIYTGRNTEAFF.

The chain recombines TRBV5-1 with TRBJ1-4, with D tentatively TRBD1 (5 bases). Germline CDR1 SGHRS, CDR2 YFSETQ. The germline V and J ends were trimmed by 0 bases and 7 bases, with 16 bases remaining between them. The CDR3 consists of 16 residues. The CDR3 coding sequence is TGCGCCAGCAGCTTGGAGCCTTCGGTGACAGTTGAAAAACTGTTTTTT. Translating it yields CASSLEPSVTVEKLFF.

The chain links TRBV25-1 to TRBJ2-5, with D possibly TRBD2 on 5 matching bases. CDR1 and CDR2 (germline): MGHDK, SYGVNS. This CDR3 has 15 residues. V shed 2 bases and J shed 2 bases, with 12 bases lying between them. CDR3 DNA: TGTGCCAGCAGTGAACTAACGAGGGCTCAAGAGACCCAGTACTTC. Encoded protein: CASSELTRAQETQYF.

The V and J genes are TRBV13 and TRBJ2-3; 12 nucleotides match TRBD2. The germline V gene has CDR1 PRHDT and CDR2 FYEKMQ (reference sequence). The CDR3 sequence is 16 residues long. J gave up 2 bases and V 4 bases, and 4 bases lay outside the gene matches. Here the CDR3 DNA reads TGTGCCAGCAGCTCGGGACTAGCGGGTATCACAGATACGCAGTATTTT. Protein: CASSSGLAGITDTQYF.

This chain uses TRBV29-1 with TRBJ2-5; tentative D call: TRBD2 (6 bases). Trimming took off 2 bases at V and 3 bases at J, with 13 bases between the two ends. The CDR3 covers 14 residues. The germline gives CDR1 SQVTM, CDR2 ANQGSEA. The CDR3 reads CSVERGYYKETQYF. Written as DNA, the CDR3 is TGCAGCGTTGAACGGGGGTACTATAAAGAGACCCAGTACTTC.

The CDR3 sequence is CASSPPVHRSYEQYF. CDR3 nucleotide sequence: TGTGCCAGCTCACCACCTGTTCACAGATCCTACGAGCAGTACTTC. V and J are TRBV18 and TRBJ2-7; D gene unclear. The CDR3 is 15 residues long. V gave up 0 bases and J gave up 1 base, with 10 bases separating them. From germline, CDR1 is KGHSH and CDR2 LQKENI.

V is TRBV7-9 and J is TRBJ2-3, with D maybe TRBD2 (5 bases). The CDR3 contains 16 residues. Germline CDR1 and CDR2: SEHNR and FQNEAQ (reference sequence). V lost 0 bases and J lost 0, with 10 bases in between. The CDR3 DNA sequence: TGTGCCAGCAGCTTAGCGCAGCGGTTAAGCACAGATACGCAGTATTTT. Translation: CASSLAQRLSTDTQYF.

The chain is built from TRBV14 and TRBJ2-7; perhaps TRBD1 as D (6 bases). Germline V gives CDR1 SGHDN, CDR2 FVKESK. The CDR3 has 13 amino acids. V was cut by 2 bases and J by 7 bases, with 12 bases left in between. The DNA for the CDR3 is TGTGCCAGCAGCCAAAGGGAAACAGGGGAGCAGTACTTC. This sequence encodes CASSQRETGEQYF.

The gene calls are TRBV27 and TRBJ2-7, with TRBD1 matching 7 bases. V lost 3 bases to trimming and J lost 3 bases; unmatched junction nucleotides: 5. The germline gives CDR1 MNHEY, CDR2 SMNVEV (reference sequence). The CDR3 consists of 14 residues. The CDR3 DNA follows: TGTGCCAGCAGTTTTATAGGGGGCGTCTACGAGCAGTACTTC. It yields the protein CASSFIGGVYEQYF.

The chain recombines TRBV28 with TRBJ1-2; no firm D call. CDR1 and CDR2 from the germline V gene are MDHEN and SYDVKM. V lost 3 bases and J 3 bases, leaving 11 bases between the germline ends. This CDR3 region has 14 residues. Here the CDR3 reads CASSFEGTHYGYTF. CDR3 in DNA: TGTGCCAGCAGTTTTGAGGGCACTCACTATGGCTACACCTTC.

V usage is TRBV7-9 and J usage is TRBJ2-1; unclear D gene. This CDR3 spans 11 amino acids. Germline values: CDR1 SEHNR, CDR2 FQNEAQ (reference sequence). The V gene lost 2 bases and the J gene lost 11 bases, with 7 bases spanning the gap. The CDR3 is CASSLIYKQFF. DNA for the CDR3: TGTGCCAGCAGCTTAATATATAAGCAGTTCTTC.